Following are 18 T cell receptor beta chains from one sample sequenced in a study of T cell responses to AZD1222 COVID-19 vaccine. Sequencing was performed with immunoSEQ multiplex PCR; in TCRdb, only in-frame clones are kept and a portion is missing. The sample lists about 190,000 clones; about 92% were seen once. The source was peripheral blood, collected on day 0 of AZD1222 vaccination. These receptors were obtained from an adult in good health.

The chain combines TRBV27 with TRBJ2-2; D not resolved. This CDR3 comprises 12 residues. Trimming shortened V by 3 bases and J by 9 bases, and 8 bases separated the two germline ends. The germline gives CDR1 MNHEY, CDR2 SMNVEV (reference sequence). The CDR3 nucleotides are TGTGCCAGCAGTTTGAACAGCTGGGAGCTGTTTTTT. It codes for CASSLNSWELFF.

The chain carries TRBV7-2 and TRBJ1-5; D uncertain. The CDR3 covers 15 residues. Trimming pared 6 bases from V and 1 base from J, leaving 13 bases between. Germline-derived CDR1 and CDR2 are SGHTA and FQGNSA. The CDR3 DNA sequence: TGTGCCAGCAGTTGGGCCATGGGGAGCAATCAGCCCCAGCATTTT. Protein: CASSWAMGSNQPQHF.

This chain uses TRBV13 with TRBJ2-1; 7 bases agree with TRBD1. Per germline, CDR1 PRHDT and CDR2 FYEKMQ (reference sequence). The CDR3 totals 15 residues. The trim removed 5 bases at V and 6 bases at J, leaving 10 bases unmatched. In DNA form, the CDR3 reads TGTGCCAGCAGCGGTGACAGGGTGGCTGGCAATGAGCAGTTCTTC. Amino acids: CASSGDRVAGNEQFF. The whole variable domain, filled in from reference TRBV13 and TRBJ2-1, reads AAGVIQSPRHLIKEKRETATLKCYPIPRHDTVYWYQQGPGQDPQFLISFYEKMQSDKGSIPDRFSAQQFSDYHSELNMSSLELGDSALYFCASSGDRVAGNEQFFGPGTRLTVL.

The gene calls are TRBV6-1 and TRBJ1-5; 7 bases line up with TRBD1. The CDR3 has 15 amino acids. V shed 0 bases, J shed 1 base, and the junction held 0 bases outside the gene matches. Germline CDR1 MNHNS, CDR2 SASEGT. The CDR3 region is CASSEATGSNQPQHF. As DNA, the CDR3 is TGTGCCAGCAGTGAAGCGACAGGGAGCAATCAGCCCCAGCATTTT.

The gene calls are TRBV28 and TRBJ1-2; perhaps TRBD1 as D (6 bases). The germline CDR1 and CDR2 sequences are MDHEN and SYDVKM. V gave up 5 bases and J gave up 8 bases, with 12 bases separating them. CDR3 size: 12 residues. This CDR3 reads CASSPTGLGYTF. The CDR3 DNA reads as TGTGCCAGCAGTCCTACAGGGTTGGGCTACACCTTC.

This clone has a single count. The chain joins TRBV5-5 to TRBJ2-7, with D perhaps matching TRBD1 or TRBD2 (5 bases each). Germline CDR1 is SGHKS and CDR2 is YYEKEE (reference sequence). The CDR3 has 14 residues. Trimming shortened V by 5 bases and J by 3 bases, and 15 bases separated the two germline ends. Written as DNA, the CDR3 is TGTGCCAGCAGTTCCCGGGACGGCTACTACGAGCAGTACTTC. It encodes CASSSRDGYYEQYF.

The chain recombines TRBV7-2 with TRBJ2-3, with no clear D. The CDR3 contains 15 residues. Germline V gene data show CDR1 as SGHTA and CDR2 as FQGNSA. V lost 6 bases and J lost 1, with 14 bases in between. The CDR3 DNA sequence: TGTGCCAGCAGTCCATTAGCCGGTCGCACAGATACGCAGTATTTT. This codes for CASSPLAGRTDTQYF.

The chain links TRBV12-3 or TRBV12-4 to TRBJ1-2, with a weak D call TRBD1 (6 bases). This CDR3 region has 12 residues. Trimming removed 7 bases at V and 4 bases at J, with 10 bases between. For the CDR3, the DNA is TGTGCCAGCAATCAGGGGCCCTATGGCTACACCTTC. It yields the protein CASNQGPYGYTF.

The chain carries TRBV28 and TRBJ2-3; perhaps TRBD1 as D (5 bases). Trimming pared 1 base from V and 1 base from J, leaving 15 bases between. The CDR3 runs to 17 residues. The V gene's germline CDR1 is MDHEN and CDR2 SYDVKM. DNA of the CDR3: TGTGCCAGCAGTTTATTATTGGGGCGAGGCCGCACAGATACGCAGTATTTT. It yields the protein CASSLLLGRGRTDTQYF.

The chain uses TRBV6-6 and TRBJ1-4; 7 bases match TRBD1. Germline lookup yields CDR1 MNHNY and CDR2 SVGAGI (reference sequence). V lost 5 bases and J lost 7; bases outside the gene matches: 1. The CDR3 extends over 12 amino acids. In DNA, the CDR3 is TGTGCCAGCAGTCGGGACAGTGAAAAACTGTTTTTT. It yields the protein CASSRDSEKLFF.

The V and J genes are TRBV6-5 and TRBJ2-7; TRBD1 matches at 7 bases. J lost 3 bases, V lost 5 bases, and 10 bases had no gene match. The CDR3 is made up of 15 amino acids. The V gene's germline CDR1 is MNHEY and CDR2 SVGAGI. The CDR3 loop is CASSKLTGQNYEQYF. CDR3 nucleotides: TGTGCCAGCAGTAAACTTACGGGACAGAACTACGAGCAGTACTTC.

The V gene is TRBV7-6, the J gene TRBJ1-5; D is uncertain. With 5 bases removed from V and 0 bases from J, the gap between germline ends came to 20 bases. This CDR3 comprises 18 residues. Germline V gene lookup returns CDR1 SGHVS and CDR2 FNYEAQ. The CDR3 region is CASSPSRGPGYSNQPQHF. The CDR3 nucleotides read TGTGCCAGCAGCCCGTCGCGGGGTCCTGGTTATAGCAATCAGCCCCAGCATTTT.

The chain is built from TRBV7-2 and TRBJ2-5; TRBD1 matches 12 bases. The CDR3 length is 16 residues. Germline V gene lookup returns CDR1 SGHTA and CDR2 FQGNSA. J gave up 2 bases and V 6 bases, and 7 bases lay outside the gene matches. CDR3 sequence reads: CASSLGDRGRQETQYF. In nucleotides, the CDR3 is TGTGCCAGCAGTCTAGGGGACAGGGGGCGTCAAGAGACCCAGTACTTC. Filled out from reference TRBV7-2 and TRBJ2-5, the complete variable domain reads GAGVSQSPSNKVTEKGKDVELRCDPISGHTALYWYRQSLGQGLEFLIYFQGNSAPDKSGLPSDRFSAERTGGSVSTLTIQRTQQEDSAVYLCASSLGDRGRQETQYFGPGTRLLVL.

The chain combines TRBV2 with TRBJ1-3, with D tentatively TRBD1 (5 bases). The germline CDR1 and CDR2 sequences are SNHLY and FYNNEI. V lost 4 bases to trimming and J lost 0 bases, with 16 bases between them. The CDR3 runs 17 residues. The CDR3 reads CASSVRGLTRSGNTIYF. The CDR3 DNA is TGTGCCAGCAGTGTACGGGGCCTCACCCGCTCTGGAAACACCATATATTTT.

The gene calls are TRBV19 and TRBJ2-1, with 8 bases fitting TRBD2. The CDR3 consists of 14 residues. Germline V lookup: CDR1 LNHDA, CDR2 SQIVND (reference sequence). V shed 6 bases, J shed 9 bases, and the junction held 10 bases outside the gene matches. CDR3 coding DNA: TGTGCCAGTAGAGCAAGCGGGGGTTCCTTTGAGCAGTTCTTC. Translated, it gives CASRASGGSFEQFF.

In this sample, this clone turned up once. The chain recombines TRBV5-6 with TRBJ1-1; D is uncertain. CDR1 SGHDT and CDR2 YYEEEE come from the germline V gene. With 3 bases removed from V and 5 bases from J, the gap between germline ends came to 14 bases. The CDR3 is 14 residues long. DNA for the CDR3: TGTGCCAGCAGCTCCGGGATACTGTGGACTGAAGCTTTCTTT. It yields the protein CASSSGILWTEAFF.

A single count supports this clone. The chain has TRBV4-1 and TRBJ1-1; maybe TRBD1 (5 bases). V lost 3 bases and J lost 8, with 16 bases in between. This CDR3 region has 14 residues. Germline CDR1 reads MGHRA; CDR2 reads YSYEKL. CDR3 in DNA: TGCGCCAGCAGCCAGACTGGTACAGGAGTAGAAGCTTTCTTT. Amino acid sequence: CASSQTGTGVEAFF.

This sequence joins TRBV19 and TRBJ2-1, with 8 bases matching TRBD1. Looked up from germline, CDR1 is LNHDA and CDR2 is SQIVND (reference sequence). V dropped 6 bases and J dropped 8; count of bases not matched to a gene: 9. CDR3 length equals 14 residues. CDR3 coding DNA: TGTGCCAGTAGCCGGATGGGACAGGCGGATGAGCAGTTCTTC. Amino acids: CASSRMGQADEQFF.